These 12 T cell receptor beta chains originate from one sample sequenced in a study of control samples from healthy donors and cancer patients. TCRdb's copy holds only in-frame clones and misses some; the assay was immunoSEQ multiplex PCR. There are tens of thousands of clones in the sample; approximately 89% occur only once, and roughly 6% lies in the top ten. Sequenced sample: PBMCs. These receptors were collected from a man aged 55 to 70 with colorectal cancer.

This rearrangement joins TRBV4-1 to TRBJ2-3, with 11 bases identical to TRBD2. The junction had 4 bases not matched to a gene; V was cut back by 4 bases and J by 4 bases. The CDR3 length is 15 residues. Germline V lookup: CDR1 MGHRA, CDR2 YSYEKL. CDR3 protein: CASSRLAGGPDTQYF. The CDR3 DNA reads TGCGCCAGCAGCCGGTTAGCGGGGGGGCCAGATACGCAGTATTTT.

In this sample, this clone turned up once. The chain employs TRBV28 and TRBJ1-4, with no clear D. Trimming took off 2 bases at V and 6 bases at J, with 16 bases between the two ends. Germline V gene data show CDR1 as MDHEN and CDR2 as SYDVKM. The CDR3 spans 16 residues. CDR3 in amino acids: CASSLAGAQSDEKLFF. CDR3 nucleotides: TGTGCCAGCAGTTTAGCGGGAGCGCAGTCGGATGAAAAACTGTTTTTT.

The J gene is TRBJ1-2, the V gene TRBV20-1; D not resolved. CDR1 and CDR2 (germline): DFQATT, SNEGSKA (reference sequence). Trimming left V 6 bases short and J 8 bases short, with 10 bases between. CDR3 size: 10 residues. The CDR3 loop reads CSATSNGYTF. The CDR3 coding sequence is TGCAGTGCCACGTCTAACGGCTACACCTTC.

The rearrangement links TRBV9 to TRBJ2-5; 10 bases fit TRBD1. The CDR3 consists of 16 residues. The germline V gene has CDR1 SGDLS and CDR2 YYNGEE. Trimming took 0 bases from V and 5 from J; bases not matched to a gene: 7. CDR3: CASSVEDRGAGETQYF. Written as DNA, the CDR3 is TGTGCCAGCAGCGTAGAGGACAGGGGGGCCGGCGAGACCCAGTACTTC.

Notes on this clone: An end of the junction does not agree with germline; a read error may underlie this. The chain links TRBV11-2 to TRBJ2-5; 10 bases are shared with TRBD1. Germline CDR1 and CDR2: SGHAT and FQNNGV. The CDR3 is 14 residues long. The CDR3 sequence: CASSLDRGRETQYF. The CDR3 DNA reads TGTGCCAGCAGCCTAGACAGGGGGCGGGAGACCCAGTACTTC. Looking up the rest from reference TRBV11-2 and TRBJ2-5 gives the full variable domain: EAGVAQSPRYKIIEKRQSVAFWCNPISGHATLYWYQQILGQGPKLLIQFQNNGVVDDSQLPKDRFSAERLKGVDSTLKIQPAKLEDSAVYLCASSLDRGRETQYFGPGTRLLVL.

The chain carries TRBV11-2 and TRBJ1-6; maybe TRBD1 (6 bases). This CDR3 has 16 amino acids. Trimming removed 7 bases from V and 10 bases from J, with 23 bases in between. Per the germline V gene, CDR1 is SGHAT and CDR2 is FQNNGV. CDR3 coding DNA: TGTGCCAGCACGCAACGAGGGGGTCATATAGGCTCACCCCTCCACTTT. Protein product: CASTQRGGHIGSPLHF.

The V call is TRBV7-2, the J call TRBJ2-1; TRBD2 is a possible D gene (5 bases). CDR3 length equals 14 residues. The V gene lost 7 bases and the J gene lost 3 bases, with 13 bases spanning the gap. Germline V gene sequence: CDR1 SGHTA, CDR2 FQGNSA. CDR3 in DNA: TGTGCCAGCATCTTCGGCGGACTCTACAATGAGCAGTTCTTC. Encoded protein: CASIFGGLYNEQFF.

The chain employs TRBV19 and TRBJ2-5; 9 nucleotides match TRBD1. V shed 5 bases, J shed 10 bases, and the junction held 14 bases outside the gene matches. The CDR3 covers 15 residues. Germline loops: CDR1 LNHDA, CDR2 SQIVND (reference sequence). The CDR3 here is CASSPTPGQGRGQYF. CDR3 nucleotide sequence: TGTGCCAGTAGTCCTACCCCGGGACAGGGACGGGGCCAGTACTTC.

Only one count was recorded for this clone. The chain couples TRBV18 to TRBJ1-4, with 10 bases that match TRBD1. V shed 0 bases, J shed 7 bases, and the junction held 5 bases outside the gene matches. Looked up from germline, CDR1 is KGHSH and CDR2 is LQKENI. This CDR3 region has 16 residues. The CDR3 protein is CASSPPGQGYAEKLFF. The DNA for the CDR3 is TGTGCCAGCTCACCACCGGGACAGGGGTACGCTGAAAAACTGTTTTTT.

The chain uses TRBV7-8 and TRBJ2-3, with D maybe TRBD2 (6 bases). V lost 0 bases to trimming and J lost 2 bases, with 6 bases between them. The CDR3 consists of 14 residues. From germline, CDR1 is SGHVS and CDR2 FQNEAQ. The CDR3 spells CASSLALATDTQYF. In nucleotides, the CDR3 is TGTGCCAGCAGCTTAGCACTAGCCACAGATACGCAGTATTTT.

This clone was observed a single time. This sequence joins TRBV2 and TRBJ1-1, with D uncertain. CDR3 size: 14 residues. CDR1 is SNHLY and CDR2 is FYNNEI in the germline V gene. Trimming shortened V by 3 bases and J by 0 bases, and 8 bases separated the two germline ends. The CDR3 sequence is CASSEGGMNTEAFF. In DNA form, the CDR3 reads TGTGCCAGCAGTGAGGGTGGGATGAACACTGAAGCTTTCTTT. Filled out from reference TRBV2 and TRBJ1-1, the complete variable domain reads EPEVTQTPSHQVTQMGQEVILRCVPISNHLYFYWYRQILGQKVEFLVSFYNNEISEKSEIFDDQFSVERPDGSNFTLKIRSTKLEDSAMYFCASSEGGMNTEAFFGQGTRLTVV.

The CDR3 bases are TGTGCCAGCAGTTTCCTCGCAGGGGACGGCTACACCTTC. Translating it yields CASSFLAGDGYTF. The rearrangement joins TRBV12-3 or TRBV12-4 to TRBJ1-2; perhaps TRBD1 as D (6 bases). The CDR3 loop spans 13 amino acids. Deletions cut 3 bases from V and 8 bases from J, with 13 bases between.